The clone carrying this TCR beta chain was seen repeatedly, ten times or more. Its target is not known. Using unique molecular identifiers, the investigators prepared the TCRbeta library. In TCRdb, the PCR reads were re-called with MiXCR into one record per CDR3 protein. The data show 55,000 to 85,000 distinct CDR3 sequences, about a tenth seen once. The sample belongs to a study of T-cell reconstitution after alpha-beta-depleted transplantation in children. Whole-study results and caveats: A year post-transplant, T-cell counts and diversity derived mostly from newly produced T cells.

V was pared by 4 bases and J by 3 bases, with 7 bases between. The germline gives CDR1 SGHTS, CDR2 YDEGEE. There are 12 residues in the CDR3. The clonotype was recovered from a boy aged 5-17 years with acute myeloid leukemia, due to receive a stem cell transplant. Material: PBMCs, obtained before TCRalphabeta/CD19-depleted stem cell transplant. V usage is TRBV5-8 and J usage is TRBJ1-1; D uncertain. The CDR3, as DNA: TGTGCCAGCAGCCCCGAATACACTGAAGCTTTCTTT. Translated, it gives CASSPEYTEAFF.